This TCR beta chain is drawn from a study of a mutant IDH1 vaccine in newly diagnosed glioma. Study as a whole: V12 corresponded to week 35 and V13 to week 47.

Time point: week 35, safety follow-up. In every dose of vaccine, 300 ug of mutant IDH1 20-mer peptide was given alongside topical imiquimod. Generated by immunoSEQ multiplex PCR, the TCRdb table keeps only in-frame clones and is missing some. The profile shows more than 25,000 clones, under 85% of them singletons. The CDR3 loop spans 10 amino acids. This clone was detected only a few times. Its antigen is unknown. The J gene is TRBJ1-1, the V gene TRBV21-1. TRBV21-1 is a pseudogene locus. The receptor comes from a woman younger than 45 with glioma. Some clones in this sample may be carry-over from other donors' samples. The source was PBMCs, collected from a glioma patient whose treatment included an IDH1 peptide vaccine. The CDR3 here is CASSSSRAFF. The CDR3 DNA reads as TGTGCCAGCAGCAGTAGCCGAGCTTTCTTT.